This TCR beta chain was recovered during a study of blood T cell repertoires in COVID-19. The study drew participants aged about 18 to 90 years from 20 to 30 US areas. Grouping used clinical history reported by participants in a survey and questionnaire. The recovered donors of Cohort 3 showed two negative PCRs, clearance, or symptom resolution. Germline CDR1 reads WNHNN; CDR2 reads SYGVQD (reference sequence). The CDR3 covers 15 residues. The ends were cut back, 6 bases at V and 2 bases at J, with 16 bases in the middle. Sequenced by immunoSEQ multiplex PCR; TCRdb stores in-frame clones only, minus some. The repertoire includes about 280,000 clones, approximately 81% of them detected once, and around 2.5% sits in the top ten.

This TCR was recovered from a woman aged 50 to 60 who had recovered from COVID-19. The V call is TRBV10-1, the J call TRBJ1-1, with D uncertain. The material sequenced was PBMCs or T cells enriched from blood (not recorded which). The CDR3 coding sequence is TGCGCCAGCAGCGACTCACGGGGAATAAACACTGAAGCTTTCTTT. Amino acids: CASSDSRGINTEAFF.